Listed below are T cell receptor beta chains from one sample, sequenced in a study of response to subunit inactivated influenza vaccine. TCRdb passed the RT-PCR reads through MiXCR, listing each CDR3 protein once. In the table there are a few hundred thousand distinct CDR3 sequences, over 9% of which are singletons. The source material was non-naive T cells sorted from PBMCs, sampled around 14 days before vaccination. The receptors were gathered from a man aged 45-65 years who received an inactivated influenza vaccine. The CDR3 runs from the conserved cysteine through the conserved F or W. The D gene is left open where the match is weak. Not all rows give a size; the values are once, few, many and, for expanded clones, a class.

D,J,size,V,CDR3,DNA
NA,TRBJ1-1,once,TRBV7-9,CASSLGQYRITEAFF,TGTGCCAGCAGCTTAGGACAGTACAGGATTACTGAAGCTTTCTTT
NA,TRBJ2-2,many,TRBV28,CASSSPTEWAGTGELFF,TGTGCCAGCAGTTCTCCCACCGAGTGGGCGGGCACCGGGGAGCTGTTTTTT
NA,TRBJ2-7,few,TRBV20-1,CSASQSSYEQYF,TGCAGTGCTAGCCAGAGCTCCTACGAGCAGTACTTC
TRBD1,TRBJ1-2,NA,TRBV7-9,CASSLGTGGSNYGYTF,TGTGCCAGCAGCCTCGGGACAGGGGGCTCTAACTATGGCTACACCTTC
NA,TRBJ2-4,few,TRBV7-8,CASSRGAKNIQYF,TGTGCCAGCAGCCGCGGGGCCAAAAACATTCAGTACTTC
NA,TRBJ1-1,many,TRBV20-1,CSARDRGGRAFF,TGCAGTGCTAGAGATCGGGGAGGCCGAGCTTTCTTT
NA,TRBJ2-1,many,TRBV28,CASSFVPGVGEQFF,TGTGCCAGCAGTTTTGTGCCCGGGGTGGGAGAGCAGTTCTTC
TRBD1,TRBJ2-5,NA,TRBV5-1,CASSSGQGFGETQYF,TGCGCCAGCAGCTCGGGACAGGGGTTCGGAGAGACCCAGTACTTC
NA,TRBJ2-1,few,TRBV5-1,CASSIYGPTEQFF,TGCGCCAGCAGTATTTATGGACCTACTGAGCAGTTCTTC
TRBD1,TRBJ2-1,many,TRBV28,CASSPRRGLNEQFF,TGTGCCAGCAGTCCCCGCAGGGGGCTCAATGAGCAGTTCTTC
TRBD1,TRBJ2-1,NA,TRBV20-1,CSATDRGDEQFF,TGCAGTGCTACGGACAGGGGGGATGAGCAGTTCTTC
NA,TRBJ2-7,many,TRBV21-1,CASSNIGTGCCEQYF,TGTGCCAGCAGCAATATTGGGACAGGATGTTGCGAGCAGTACTTC
NA,TRBJ2-5,many,TRBV10-3,CAISSEGGQETQYF,TGTGCCATCAGCAGCGAGGGGGGCCAAGAGACCCAGTACTTC
TRBD2,TRBJ2-1,few,TRBV6-1,CASRHGGAFYNEQFF,TGTGCCAGCAGGCACGGGGGGGCTTTCTACAATGAGCAGTTCTTC
NA,TRBJ1-2,many,TRBV6-2/TRBV6-3,CASSSRTLEPNNYGYTF,TGTGCCAGCAGTTCGAGGACACTAGAACCGAATAACTATGGCTACACCTTC
NA,TRBJ2-1,many,TRBV20-1,CSAREDRKNEQFF,TGCAGTGCTAGGGAAGACAGAAAGAATGAGCAGTTCTTC
NA,TRBJ2-6,few,TRBV4-3,CASSQVATSGANVLTF,TGCGCCAGCAGCCAAGTGGCCACCTCTGGGGCCAACGTCCTGACTTTC
TRBD2,TRBJ2-1,many,TRBV7-2,CASSLEAGGANEQFF,TGTGCCAGCAGCTTAGAAGCGGGAGGCGCCAATGAGCAGTTCTTC
TRBD1,TRBJ1-6,many,TRBV6-1,CASMETGDSPLHF,TGTGCCAGCATGGAGACAGGGGATTCACCCCTCCACTTT
NA,TRBJ2-7,many,TRBV5-6,CASSFMGGSYEQYF,TGTGCCAGCAGCTTTATGGGAGGCTCCTACGAGCAGTACTTC
TRBD2,TRBJ2-3,many,TRBV5-1,CASSWGTSGGTDTQYF,TGCGCCAGCAGCTGGGGGACTAGCGGGGGCACAGATACGCAGTATTTT
TRBD1,TRBJ2-2,many,TRBV10-3,CAISPGQGGTGELFF,TGTGCCATCAGTCCGGGACAGGGAGGTACCGGGGAGCTGTTTTTT
NA,TRBJ1-2,NA,TRBV9,CASSVYRGGLSNYGYTF,TGTGCCAGCAGCGTATATCGGGGAGGATTATCTAACTATGGCTACACCTTC
TRBD1,TRBJ2-3,few,TRBV29-1,CSAPGGFTDTQYF,TGCAGCGCCCCAGGGGGCTTCACAGATACGCAGTATTTT
TRBD1,TRBJ2-7,many,TRBV29-1,CSFGTVYEQYF,TGCAGCTTTGGGACAGTCTACGAGCAGTACTTC
TRBD2,TRBJ2-2,few,TRBV6-1,CASSQEREGTGELFF,TGTGCCAGCAGCCAAGAGCGGGAGGGGACCGGGGAGCTGTTTTTT
TRBD1,TRBJ2-1,many,TRBV24-1,CATRPGQGFSYNEQFF,TGTGCCACCCGCCCCGGACAGGGATTCTCCTACAATGAGCAGTTCTTC
NA,TRBJ1-6,many,TRBV15,CATSRGQSYNSPLHF,TGTGCCACCAGCAGAGGACAAAGCTATAATTCACCCCTCCACTTT
NA,TRBJ2-2,NA,TRBV14,CASSLRTGTGELFF,TGTGCCAGCAGCCTCCGTACAGGGACCGGGGAGCTGTTTTTT
NA,TRBJ1-5,NA,TRBV28,CASSLGGPFQPQHF,TGTGCCAGCAGTTTAGGCGGGCCCTTTCAGCCCCAGCATTTT
NA,TRBJ2-2,few,TRBV12-3/TRBV12-4,CASSFSGGGTGELFF,TGTGCCAGCAGTTTCTCAGGGGGGGGAACCGGGGAGCTGTTTTTT
NA,TRBJ2-6,few,TRBV20-1,CSARNPRSGANVLTF,TGCAGTGCTAGGAATCCACGATCTGGGGCCAACGTCCTGACTTTC
NA,TRBJ2-2,few,TRBV4-3,CASSQDWGIVTGELFF,TGCGCCAGCAGCCAAGATTGGGGGATCGTCACCGGGGAGCTGTTTTTT
NA,TRBJ1-6,few,TRBV28,CASRGDYNSPLHF,TGTGCCAGCAGAGGGGACTACAATTCACCCCTCCACTTT
TRBD1,TRBJ2-5,NA,TRBV6-1,CASSELRDRGNQYF,TGTGCCAGCAGTGAGCTCCGAGACAGGGGGAACCAGTACTTC
TRBD1,TRBJ2-3,NA,TRBV18,CASSPRQGSITDTQYF,TGTGCCAGCTCACCTCGACAGGGCTCCATCACAGATACGCAGTATTTT
NA,TRBJ2-3,many,TRBV29-1,CSVVQYTDTQYF,TGCAGCGTTGTCCAGTACACAGATACGCAGTATTTT
NA,TRBJ2-7,NA,TRBV20-1,CSARKPSRRVGEQYF,TGCAGTGCTAGAAAACCCAGCCGGAGGGTTGGCGAGCAGTACTTC
NA,TRBJ2-7,many,TRBV7-6,CASSPGSYEQYF,TGTGCCAGCAGCCCAGGGTCTTACGAGCAGTACTTC
TRBD1,TRBJ1-1,few,TRBV6-1,CASSRTGQNTEAFF,TGTGCCAGCAGTCGGACAGGTCAGAACACTGAAGCTTTCTTT
NA,TRBJ1-5,few,TRBV20-1,CSVKQGNQPQHF,TGCAGTGTTAAACAGGGTAATCAGCCCCAGCATTTT
NA,TRBJ2-7,NA,TRBV10-1,CASIQGPITYEQYF,TGCGCCAGCATTCAGGGCCCCATCACCTACGAGCAGTACTTC
NA,TRBJ2-1,NA,TRBV7-9,CASSLLGGVHNEQFF,TGTGCCAGCAGCTTACTAGGTGGCGTCCACAATGAGCAGTTCTTC
TRBD1,TRBJ2-7,NA,TRBV12-3/TRBV12-4,CASSPRQGPMYEQYF,TGTGCCAGCAGCCCACGACAGGGACCGATGTACGAGCAGTACTTC
NA,TRBJ2-2,many,TRBV28,CASNIFRGDPPDTGELFF,TGTGCCAGCAACATTTTCAGGGGGGACCCCCCTGACACCGGGGAGCTGTTTTTT
TRBD1,TRBJ2-6,NA,TRBV6-4,CASSDRASGANVLTF,TGTGCCAGCTCGGACAGGGCGTCGGGGGCCAACGTCCTGACTTTC
NA,TRBJ1-2,few,TRBV19,CASSILPRFYGYTF,TGTGCCAGTAGTATACTCCCCAGGTTCTATGGCTACACCTTC
NA,TRBJ2-3,many,TRBV2,CASSDYSSTDTQYF,TGTGCCAGCAGTGATTACTCTAGCACAGATACGCAGTATTTT
NA,TRBJ2-7,few,TRBV7-9,CASTTESSSYEQYF,TGTGCCAGCACGACGGAGTCGAGCTCCTACGAGCAGTACTTC
NA,TRBJ1-5,many,TRBV7-9,CASSPQENQPQHF,TGTGCCAGCAGCCCACAGGAGAATCAGCCCCAGCATTTT
TRBD2,TRBJ2-7,NA,TRBV20-1,CSAVLAGNSYEQYF,TGCAGTGCAGTACTAGCGGGGAACTCCTACGAGCAGTACTTC
NA,TRBJ1-1,few,TRBV6-1,CASSGGNHLNTEAFF,TGTGCCAGCAGTGGAGGCAATCACTTGAACACTGAAGCTTTCTTT
NA,TRBJ2-2,NA,TRBV11-2,CASSPLRGNTGELFF,TGTGCCAGCAGCCCTCTCCGGGGGAACACCGGGGAGCTGTTTTTT
NA,TRBJ1-4,NA,TRBV20-1,CSARDPAREKLFF,TGCAGTGCTAGAGATCCGGCCAGGGAAAAACTGTTTTTT
TRBD2,TRBJ2-1,few,TRBV27,CASSLLAGRDNEQFF,TGTGCCAGCAGTTTACTAGCGGGAAGGGACAATGAGCAGTTCTTC
NA,TRBJ2-5,NA,TRBV20-1,CSAIAKEETQYF,TGCAGTGCTATAGCGAAAGAAGAGACCCAGTACTTC
TRBD2,TRBJ2-7,NA,TRBV7-9,CASSSSGRGGSYEQYF,TGTGCCAGCAGCTCTTCCGGGAGGGGGGGCTCCTACGAGCAGTACTTC
TRBD2,TRBJ2-7,NA,TRBV20-1,CSARSTSGRSSYEQYF,TGCAGTGCTAGGAGCACTAGCGGGAGAAGCTCCTACGAGCAGTACTTC
TRBD2,TRBJ2-3,few,TRBV5-4,CASSLSLSGRAGTDTQYF,TGTGCCAGCAGCTTGAGTCTGAGCGGGAGGGCGGGCACAGATACGCAGTATTTT